The rows below give T cell receptor beta chains drawn from one sample of a study of early T cells in non-severe SARS-CoV-2 infection. In TCRdb, the 5' RACE reads were re-called with MiXCR into one record per CDR3 protein. The sample carries tens of thousands of distinct CDR3 sequences, 10% to 15% recorded once. Sequencing input: whole blood. The receptors stem from an adult who was a healthcare worker with PCR-confirmed SARS-CoV-2 infection or an uninfected control (not recorded which). CDR3s include the opening cysteine and the closing phenylalanine or tryptophan. Each record gives: D gene, V gene, clone size, J gene, CDR3 DNA, CDR3 protein. D genes are given only for firm matches. The size of a clone is reported for some rows only, either as once, few or many, or as a class for expanded clones.

d_call: TRBD1; v_call: TRBV20-1; clone_size: few; j_call: TRBJ2-7; cdr3_nt: TGCAGTGCTACTAAATACCCGGGACAGGGATACTACGAGCAGTACTTC; cdr3_aa: CSATKYPGQGYYEQYF
d_call: .; v_call: TRBV5-6; clone_size: .; j_call: TRBJ2-7; cdr3_nt: TGTGCCAGCAGCTTGACTAGAACGGCAGAGCCTTCCTACGAGCAGTACTTC; cdr3_aa: CASSLTRTAEPSYEQYF
d_call: TRBD2; v_call: TRBV6-5; clone_size: once; j_call: TRBJ2-7; cdr3_nt: TGTGCCAGCAGCAGGACTAGCGGCCAGGGCTACGAGCAGTACTTC; cdr3_aa: CASSRTSGQGYEQYF
d_call: .; v_call: TRBV9; clone_size: many; j_call: TRBJ1-1; cdr3_nt: TGTGCCAGCAGCGTAGGCCCCCTATCGTCTGAAGCTTTCTTT; cdr3_aa: CASSVGPLSSEAFF
d_call: TRBD1; v_call: TRBV7-2; clone_size: .; j_call: TRBJ2-7; cdr3_nt: TGTGCCAGCAGCCCCGGACAGGAGAGAGTCGAGCAGTACTTC; cdr3_aa: CASSPGQERVEQYF
d_call: TRBD1; v_call: TRBV11-2; clone_size: .; j_call: TRBJ2-1; cdr3_nt: TGTGCCAGCAGCTTACGCCCCGGGACAGGGGTCGATGAGCAGTTCTTC; cdr3_aa: CASSLRPGTGVDEQFF
d_call: .; v_call: TRBV28; clone_size: .; j_call: TRBJ2-5; cdr3_nt: TGTGCCAGCAGTTTCCCGCGGGGGCTCGAGACCCAGTACTTC; cdr3_aa: CASSFPRGLETQYF
d_call: TRBD1; v_call: TRBV3-1; clone_size: .; j_call: TRBJ2-1; cdr3_nt: TGTGCCAGCAGCCAAGATTGGGGCGGGACAGGGGCGTCAAATGAGCAGTTCTTC; cdr3_aa: CASSQDWGGTGASNEQFF
d_call: .; v_call: TRBV27; clone_size: .; j_call: TRBJ2-7; cdr3_nt: TGTGCCAGCAGTTTATCCCTCGGGGCCTCCTACGAGCAGTACTTC; cdr3_aa: CASSLSLGASYEQYF
d_call: TRBD1; v_call: TRBV9; clone_size: many; j_call: TRBJ1-1; cdr3_nt: TGTGCCAGCAGCGGCGGGACAGGGGATTTTTGGACTGAAGCTTTCTTT; cdr3_aa: CASSGGTGDFWTEAFF